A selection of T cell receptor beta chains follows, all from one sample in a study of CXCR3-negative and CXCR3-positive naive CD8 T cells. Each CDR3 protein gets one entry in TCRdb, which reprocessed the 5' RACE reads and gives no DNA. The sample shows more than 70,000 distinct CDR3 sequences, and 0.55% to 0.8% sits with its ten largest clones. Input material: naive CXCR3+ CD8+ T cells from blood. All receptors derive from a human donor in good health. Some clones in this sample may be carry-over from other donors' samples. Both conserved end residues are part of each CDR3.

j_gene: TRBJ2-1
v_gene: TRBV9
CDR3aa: CASSVERGGNEQFF

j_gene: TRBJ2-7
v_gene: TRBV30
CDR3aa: CAWSVGQGAYEQYF

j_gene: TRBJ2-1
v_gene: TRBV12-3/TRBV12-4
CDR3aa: CASSLGDPYNEQFF

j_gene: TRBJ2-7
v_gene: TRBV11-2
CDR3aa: CASSLIPERASSYEQYF

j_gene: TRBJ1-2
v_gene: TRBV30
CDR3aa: CAWSVPGGGRYGYTF

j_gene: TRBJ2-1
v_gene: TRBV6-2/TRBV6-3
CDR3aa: CASSYSALAAYNEQFF

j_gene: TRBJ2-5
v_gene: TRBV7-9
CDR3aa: CASSRALAETQYF

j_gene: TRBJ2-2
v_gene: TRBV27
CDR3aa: CASSLYTSNTGELFF

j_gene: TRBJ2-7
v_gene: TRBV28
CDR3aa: CASSFASSYEQYF

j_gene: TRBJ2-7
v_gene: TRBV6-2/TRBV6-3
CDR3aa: CASTVTELSYEQYF

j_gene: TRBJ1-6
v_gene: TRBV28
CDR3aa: CASSSRHGKGRNSPLHF

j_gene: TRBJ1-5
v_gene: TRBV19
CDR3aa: CTSSIRDTNQPQHF

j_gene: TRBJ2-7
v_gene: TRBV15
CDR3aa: CATSSSLPYEQYF

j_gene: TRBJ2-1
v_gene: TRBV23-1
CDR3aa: CASSQSGGEREYSEQFF